Presented here are 15 T cell receptor beta chains from one specimen sequenced in a study of blood T cell repertoires in COVID-19. Some clones are missing from TCRdb's copy, which holds only in-frame ones; the method was immunoSEQ multiplex PCR. The sample consists of 70,000 to 75,000 clones, 82% of them appearing once. The sequenced sample was peripheral blood. The origin of the receptors is an older woman with acute or convalescent COVID-19.

This chain joins TRBV6-5 and TRBJ1-4, with 8 positions matching TRBD1. Germline V gives CDR1 MNHEY, CDR2 SVGAGI. The CDR3 totals 15 residues. With 4 bases clipped from V and 8 bases from J, the junction kept 9 bases outside the gene matches. CDR3 DNA: TGTGCCAGCAGTTTCGGACAGGGCGGGCGGGAAAAACTGTTTTTT. It specifies CASSFGQGGREKLFF.

The rearrangement links TRBV10-2 to TRBJ1-1, with D possibly being TRBD1 (6 bases). CDR1 WSHSY and CDR2 SAAADI come from the germline V gene. Trimming took off 7 bases at V and 1 base at J, with 10 bases between the two ends. CDR3 length: 13 residues. The CDR3: CASIWDTNTEAFF. As DNA, the CDR3 is TGCGCCAGCATCTGGGACACGAACACTGAAGCTTTCTTT.

This rearrangement joins TRBV7-8 to TRBJ2-1; D unresolved. Looked up from germline, CDR1 is SGHVS and CDR2 is FQNEAQ. The CDR3 contains 15 residues. Trimming pared 1 base from V and 0 bases from J, leaving 7 bases between. The CDR3 DNA reads as TGTGCCAGCAGCTTAGGCGGCAACTCCTACAATGAGCAGTTCTTC. Protein product: CASSLGGNSYNEQFF.

This clone was picked up one time. CDR3 sequence (DNA): TGTGCCTGGAGGACCCCCGGGACAGGGAGTTCCTACGAGCAGTACTTC. Its translation: CAWRTPGTGSSYEQYF. The genes are TRBV30 and TRBJ2-7, with 9 bases lining up with TRBD1. Trimming removed 3 bases from V and 1 base from J; junction bases left unmatched: 10. The CDR3 totals 16 residues. Looked up from germline, CDR1 is GTSNPN and CDR2 is SVGIG (reference sequence). The variable domain in full, completed from reference TRBV30 and TRBJ2-7, reads SQTIHQWPATLVQPVGSPLSLECTVEGTSNPNLYWYRQAAGRGLQLLFYSVGIGQISSEVPQNLSASRPQDRQFILSSKKLLLSDSGFYLCAWRTPGTGSSYEQYFGPGTRLTVT.

The chain recombines TRBV30 with TRBJ2-3; possible D gene TRBD2, 7 bases. CDR1 and CDR2 from the germline V gene are GTSNPN and SVGIG (reference sequence). Trimming shortened V by 1 base and J by 1 base, and 9 bases separated the two germline ends. The CDR3 spans 14 residues. CDR3 DNA sequence: TGTGCCTGGAGTGAGGGGGGGGGCACAGATACGCAGTATTTT. Protein: CAWSEGGGTDTQYF.

The V call is TRBV28, the J call TRBJ2-7; 9 nucleotides match TRBD2. The CDR3 contains 20 residues. V shed 3 bases and J 0 bases; nucleotides not matched to a gene: 18. Germline-derived CDR1 and CDR2 are MDHEN and SYDVKM. The DNA for the CDR3 is TGTGCCAGCAGTTTTGGCTTCGGCGGGGGGGCCATAGGGCCCTCCTACGAGCAGTACTTC. This sequence encodes CASSFGFGGGAIGPSYEQYF. Supplemented by reference TRBV28 and TRBJ2-7, the full variable domain reads DVKVTQSSRYLVKRTGEKVFLECVQDMDHENMFWYRQDPGLGLRLIYFSYDVKMKEKGDIPEGYSVSREKKERFSLILESASTNQTSMYLCASSFGFGGGAIGPSYEQYFGPGTRLTVT.

This clone turned up a few times. The rearrangement uses TRBV7-3 and TRBJ1-2, with a weak D call TRBD1 (5 bases). This CDR3 has 15 residues. With 4 bases removed from V and 1 base from J, the gap between germline ends came to 13 bases. CDR1 is SGHTA and CDR2 is FQGTGA in the germline V gene. The CDR3: CASSSQGGGNYGYTF. CDR3 bases: TGTGCCAGCAGCTCTCAGGGAGGTGGTAACTATGGCTACACCTTC.

This chain links TRBV3-1 (or the pseudogene TRBV3-2) with TRBJ1-6, with 8 bases fitting TRBD1. V was clipped by 4 bases and J by 7 bases; unmatched bases: 9. The CDR3 has 16 residues. Germline lookup yields CDR1 LGHDT and CDR2 YNNKEL (reference sequence). The CDR3 DNA sequence: TGTGCCAGCAGCCGCGGACAGGGTCTATCAAATTCACCCCTCCACTTT. It codes for CASSRGQGLSNSPLHF.

The chain uses TRBV9 and TRBJ1-2; a weak D match, TRBD1 (5 bases). With 3 bases removed from V and 6 bases from J, the gap between germline ends came to 18 bases. Germline loops: CDR1 SGDLS, CDR2 YYNGEE. The CDR3 has 15 amino acids. CDR3 bases: TGTGCCAGCAGCGGTCGCAATCAGGGAACGAATGGCTACACCTTC. Its protein is CASSGRNQGTNGYTF. Variable domain in full (rest from reference TRBV9 and TRBJ1-2): DSGVTQTPKHLITATGQRVTLRCSPRSGDLSVYWYQQSLDQGLQFLIQYYNGEERAKGNILERFSAQQFPDLHSELNLSSLELGDSALYFCASSGRNQGTNGYTFGSGTRLTVV.

The chain has TRBV14 and TRBJ2-7; 7 bases match TRBD1. CDR1 and CDR2 (germline): SGHDN, FVKESK. The CDR3 totals 16 residues. The V gene end was trimmed by 1 base and the J gene end by 1 base; junction bases not matched to a gene: 7. The CDR3 bases are TGTGCCAGCAGCCAAGGGGTTGGCAGGGGGTCCTACGAGCAGTACTTC. It is translated as CASSQGVGRGSYEQYF.

The chain has TRBV7-9 and TRBJ1-5, with a possible D match to TRBD1 (6 bases). The CDR3 has 13 amino acids. V was shortened by 0 bases and J by 14 bases, with 14 bases between the two germline ends. Germline V lookup: CDR1 SEHNR, CDR2 FQNEAQ (reference sequence). This chain's CDR3 is CASSLAGQGIKHF. CDR3 DNA: TGTGCCAGCAGCTTAGCGGGTCAGGGGATTAAGCATTTT.

The V call is TRBV25-1, the J call TRBJ1-5; maybe TRBD1 (5 bases). The CDR3 has 14 amino acids. V shed 10 bases and J shed 2 bases, with 15 bases lying between them. Germline V gene sequence: CDR1 MGHDK, CDR2 SYGVNS. CDR3 region: CANLWGEGNQPQHF. CDR3 sequence (DNA): TGTGCCAACCTTTGGGGGGAGGGCAATCAGCCCCAGCATTTT.

The chain employs TRBV5-1 and TRBJ2-1; TRBD2 agrees at 14 bases. This CDR3 comprises 17 residues. The germline V gene encodes CDR1 SGHRS and CDR2 YFSETQ. V lost 4 bases and J lost 3; bases outside the gene matches: 6. CDR3 DNA sequence: TGCGCCAGCAGCACCGGGACTAGCGGGAGTTTCTACAATGAGCAGTTCTTC. This translates into CASSTGTSGSFYNEQFF.

V is TRBV4-1 and J is TRBJ2-7; the match to TRBD2 covers 10 bases. V gave up 0 bases and J gave up 5 bases; unmatched junction bases: 4. This CDR3 contains 15 residues. Germline CDR1 and CDR2: MGHRA and YSYEKL. As DNA, the CDR3 is TGCGCCAGCAGCCAAGATGAGCGGGAGGGCGACGAGCAGTACTTC. Translated, it gives CASSQDEREGDEQYF.

The V gene is TRBV11-2, the J gene TRBJ2-1; TRBD2 aligns across 12 bases. The V gene's germline CDR1 is SGHAT and CDR2 FQNNGV. This CDR3 comprises 15 residues. The V gene end was trimmed by 4 bases and the J gene end by 6 bases; junction bases not matched to a gene: 4. The CDR3 sequence is CASSSSGGARNEQFF. DNA of the CDR3: TGTGCCAGCAGCTCTAGCGGGGGGGCCCGCAATGAGCAGTTCTTC.